A selection of T cell receptor beta chains follows, all from one sample in a study of identifying expanded T cells in peripheral blood. TCRdb's table, derived via immunoSEQ multiplex PCR, lists solely in-frame clones and lacks some. The table records 84,000 or so clones, 89% of them present only once. The sequencing input was blood. The source is a person between 18 and 75 years old in good health. CDR3s include the opening cysteine and the closing phenylalanine or tryptophan. The D gene is left open where the match is weak. Where a row states a size, it is once, few, many or the class of an expanded clone; other rows omit it.

size: once; J: TRBJ1-4; V: TRBV4-2; D: -; CDR3: CATQLDSGSEKLFF; DNA: TGTGCCACCCAGCTAGATTCCGGGAGTGAAAAACTGTTTTTT
size: -; J: TRBJ1-5; V: TRBV7-6; D: -; CDR3: CASSSGPNQPQHF; DNA: TGTGCCAGCAGCTCGGGACCAAATCAGCCCCAGCATTTT
size: -; J: TRBJ1-2; V: TRBV6-6; D: -; CDR3: CASSYSSSEYGYTF; DNA: TGTGCCAGCAGTTACTCTAGCTCCGAGTATGGCTACACCTTC
size: -; J: TRBJ2-3; V: TRBV28; D: TRBD2; CDR3: CASSWTAPGGAQYF; DNA: TGTGCCAGCAGTTGGACGGCCCCGGGGGGAGCGCAGTATTTT
size: -; J: TRBJ2-1; V: TRBV28; D: TRBD2; CDR3: CASSFVPHGREIYNEQFF; DNA: TGTGCCAGCAGTTTCGTCCCCCACGGGCGGGAGATATACAATGAGCAGTTCTTC
size: -; J: TRBJ2-2; V: TRBV9; D: -; CDR3: CASSVQSQGSTGELFF; DNA: TGTGCCAGCAGCGTTCAGAGTCAGGGAAGCACCGGGGAGCTGTTTTTT
size: -; J: TRBJ2-5; V: TRBV7-7; D: -; CDR3: CASSQGAALGQETQYF; DNA: TGTGCTAGCAGCCAAGGCGCCGCGTTGGGACAAGAGACCCAGTACTTC
size: -; J: TRBJ2-7; V: TRBV27; D: TRBD1; CDR3: CASTPDRGRTHAYEQYF; DNA: TGTGCCAGCACCCCGGACAGGGGGCGGACACATGCCTACGAGCAGTACTTC
size: -; J: TRBJ1-2; V: TRBV11-2; D: -; CDR3: CASSLSTGFIYGYTF; DNA: TGTGCCAGCAGCTTATCCACAGGGTTCATCTATGGCTACACCTTC
size: -; J: TRBJ1-3; V: TRBV19; D: -; CDR3: CASSITGGSSGNTIYF; DNA: TGTGCCAGTAGTATCACAGGCGGAAGCTCTGGAAACACCATATATTTT
size: -; J: TRBJ1-1; V: TRBV29-1; D: -; CDR3: CSVEDSRTDLNTEAFF; DNA: TGCAGCGTTGAAGACTCCCGGACAGACCTGAACACTGAAGCTTTCTTT
size: -; J: TRBJ2-5; V: TRBV19; D: TRBD1; CDR3: CASSIRDRGLQETQYF; DNA: TGTGCCAGTAGTATCCGGGACAGGGGACTCCAAGAGACCCAGTACTTC
size: -; J: TRBJ2-5; V: TRBV5-1; D: -; CDR3: CASSLGVSPREETQYF; DNA: TGCGCCAGCAGCTTGGGCGTATCCCCCCGGGAAGAGACCCAGTACTTC
size: once; J: TRBJ1-5; V: TRBV6-1; D: -; CDR3: CASRSIGRGNQPQHF; DNA: TGTGCCAGCAGATCTATTGGACGGGGCAATCAGCCCCAGCATTTT
size: -; J: TRBJ2-3; V: TRBV4-3; D: -; CDR3: CASSQDLRTNTDTQYF; DNA: TGCGCCAGCAGCCAAGACTTAAGGACTAACACAGATACGCAGTATTTT
size: -; J: TRBJ2-7; V: TRBV5-4; D: -; CDR3: CASSQSRLSSYEQYF; DNA: TGTGCCAGCAGCCAGAGTCGACTGAGCTCCTACGAGCAGTACTTC
size: -; J: TRBJ2-1; V: TRBV18; D: TRBD2; CDR3: CASSLGLAVNEQFF; DNA: TGTGCCAGCTCACTCGGACTAGCAGTCAATGAGCAGTTCTTC
size: -; J: TRBJ2-7; V: TRBV10-3; D: -; CDR3: CAIGAGLGPYEQYF; DNA: TGTGCCATCGGAGCGGGCCTGGGGCCCTACGAGCAGTACTTC
size: -; J: TRBJ2-7; V: TRBV30; D: -; CDR3: CACRTIGHSYEQYF; DNA: TGTGCCTGTAGGACAATCGGGCACTCCTACGAGCAGTACTTC
size: -; J: TRBJ1-1; V: TRBV19; D: TRBD1; CDR3: CASSTPRGQGTEAFF; DNA: TGTGCCAGTAGTACTCCCAGGGGGCAGGGCACTGAAGCTTTCTTT
size: -; J: TRBJ2-3; V: TRBV7-2; D: TRBD1; CDR3: CASSSTGAWDTQYF; DNA: TGTGCCAGCAGCTCGACAGGGGCCTGGGATACGCAGTATTTT